The clone carrying this TCR beta chain was found once. Its specificity is unknown. This record comes from a study of OX40 agonist ivuxolimab in advanced cancers. At the level of the study: At 0.01 to 10 mg/kg, ivuxolimab was administered intravenously to patients every 2 weeks. Whole-study findings and limits: Among some nonresponders, normalized T-cell clonal expansion was also low.

CDR3 length: 18 residues. Per the germline V gene, CDR1 is MGHRA and CDR2 is YSYEKL. V was pared by 2 bases and J by 4 bases, with 21 bases between. The data were produced by immunoSEQ multiplex PCR, yet TCRdb's version contains in-frame clones alone and is incomplete. This repertoire shows around 67,000 clones, around 90% found once; its top ten account for roughly 1.3%. Here the sequenced sample was CD4+ or CD8+ T cells sorted from blood, taken in a trial of the OX40 agonist ivuxolimab. The TCR sequence derives from an adult with an advanced solid tumor such as melanoma, head and neck, liver or kidney cancer. The chain employs TRBV4-1 and TRBJ1-3, with D possibly matching TRBD1 (6 bases). Here the CDR3 reads CASSQRPTRGVWGNTIYF. DNA for the CDR3: TGCGCCAGCAGCCAACGTCCCACGAGGGGGGTGTGGGGAAACACCATATATTTT.